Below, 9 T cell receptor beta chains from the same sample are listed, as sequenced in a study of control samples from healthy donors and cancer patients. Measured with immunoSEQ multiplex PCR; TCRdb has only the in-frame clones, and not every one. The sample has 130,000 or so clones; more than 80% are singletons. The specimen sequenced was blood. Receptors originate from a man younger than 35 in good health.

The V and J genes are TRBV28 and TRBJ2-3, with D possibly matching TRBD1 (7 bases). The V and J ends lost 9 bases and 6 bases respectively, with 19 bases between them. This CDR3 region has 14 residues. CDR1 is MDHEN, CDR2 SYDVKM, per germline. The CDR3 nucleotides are TGTGCCAGTCACCCGGGTCAGGGGGGTGATACGCAGTATTTT. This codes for CASHPGQGGDTQYF.

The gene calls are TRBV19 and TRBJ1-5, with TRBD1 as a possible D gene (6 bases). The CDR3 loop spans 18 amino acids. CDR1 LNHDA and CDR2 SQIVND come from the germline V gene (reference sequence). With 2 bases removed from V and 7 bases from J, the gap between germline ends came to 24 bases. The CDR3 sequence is CASSISISRGAPGQPQHF. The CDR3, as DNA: TGTGCCAGTAGTATAAGCATTTCTCGGGGGGCGCCGGGGCAGCCCCAGCATTTT.

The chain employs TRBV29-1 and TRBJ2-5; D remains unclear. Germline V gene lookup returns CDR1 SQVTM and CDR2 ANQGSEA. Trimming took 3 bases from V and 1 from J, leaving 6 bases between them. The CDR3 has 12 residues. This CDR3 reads CSVEETQETQYF. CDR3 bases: TGCAGCGTTGAGGAGACCCAAGAGACCCAGTACTTC.

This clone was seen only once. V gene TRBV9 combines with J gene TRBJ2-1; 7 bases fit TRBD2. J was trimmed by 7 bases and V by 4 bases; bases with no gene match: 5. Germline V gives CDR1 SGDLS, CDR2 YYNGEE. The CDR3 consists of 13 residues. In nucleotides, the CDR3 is TGTGCCAGCAGCCCCAACGGGGGGAATGAGCAGTTCTTC. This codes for CASSPNGGNEQFF. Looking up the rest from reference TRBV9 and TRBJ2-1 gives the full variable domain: DSGVTQTPKHLITATGQRVTLRCSPRSGDLSVYWYQQSLDQGLQFLIQYYNGEERAKGNILERFSAQQFPDLHSELNLSSLELGDSALYFCASSPNGGNEQFFGPGTRLTVL.

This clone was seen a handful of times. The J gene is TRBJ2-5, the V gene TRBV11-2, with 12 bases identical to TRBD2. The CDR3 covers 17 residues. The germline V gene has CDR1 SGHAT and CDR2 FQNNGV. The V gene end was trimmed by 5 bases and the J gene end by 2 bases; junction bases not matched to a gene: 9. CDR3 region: CASSRRLAGVQQETQYF. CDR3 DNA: TGTGCCAGCAGCCGAAGACTAGCGGGGGTCCAACAAGAGACCCAGTACTTC.

The CDR3 sequence is CASGGRGYEKLFF. In DNA, the CDR3 is TGTGCCAGTGGGGGCAGAGGTTATGAAAAACTGTTTTTT. The chain carries TRBV19 and TRBJ1-4, with D perhaps TRBD1 (6 bases). The CDR3 extends over 13 amino acids. Deletions cut 8 bases from V and 6 bases from J, with 13 bases between. Germline V gives CDR1 LNHDA, CDR2 SQIVND (reference sequence).

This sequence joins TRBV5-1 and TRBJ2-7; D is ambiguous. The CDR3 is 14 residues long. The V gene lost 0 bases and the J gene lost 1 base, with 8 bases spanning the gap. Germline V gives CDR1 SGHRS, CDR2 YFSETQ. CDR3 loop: CASSLGQNSYEQYF. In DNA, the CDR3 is TGCGCCAGCAGCTTGGGACAAAATTCCTACGAGCAGTACTTC.

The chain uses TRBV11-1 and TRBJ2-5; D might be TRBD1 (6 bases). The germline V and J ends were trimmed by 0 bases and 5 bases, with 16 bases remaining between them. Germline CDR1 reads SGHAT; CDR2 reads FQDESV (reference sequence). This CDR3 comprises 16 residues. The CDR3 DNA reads TGTGCCAGCAGCTTAGCGTTGGGGGCCTTAGGGGAGACCCAGTACTTC. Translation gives CASSLALGALGETQYF.

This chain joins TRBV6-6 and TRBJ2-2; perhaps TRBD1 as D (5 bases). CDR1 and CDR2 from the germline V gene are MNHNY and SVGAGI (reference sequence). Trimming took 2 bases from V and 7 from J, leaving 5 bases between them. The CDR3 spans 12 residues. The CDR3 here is CASSYRGGELFF. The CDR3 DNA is TGTGCCAGCAGTTACAGGGGCGGGGAGCTGTTTTTT.